This T cell receptor (beta chain) was observed in a study of cytomegalovirus exposure and HLA in healthy donors. Trimming removed 2 bases at V and 1 base at J, with 6 bases between. Germline V gene lookup returns CDR1 SGHRS and CDR2 YFSETQ. The CDR3 is made up of 14 amino acids. With 60 Vbeta and 13 Jbeta primers, the PCR was carried out. TCRdb's table, derived via immunoSEQ multiplex PCR, lists solely in-frame clones and lacks some. The data hold roughly 100,000 clones, with over 70% observed a single time. Study-wide results and caveats: Researchers reported from a later analysis that most CMV-associated TCR beta chains appeared HLA-restricted.

This clone was seen just once. The antigen is unknown. This rearrangement joins TRBV5-1 to TRBJ2-2; D not resolved. Source material: PBMCs. The clonotype was recovered from a man aged 35 to 55 in good health and CMV-seronegative. CDR3 amino acids: CASSFRGNTGELFF. The CDR3 DNA follows: TGCGCCAGCAGCTTCCGAGGGAACACCGGGGAGCTGTTTTTT.